This is a list of T cell receptor beta chains from one sample in a study of blood T cell repertoires in COVID-19. Repertoires were generated with immunoSEQ multiplex PCR, while TCRdb's copy carries only in-frame clones and drops some. The sample has about 210,000 clones, 87% seen once. The sequenced sample was peripheral blood. The origin of the receptors is a man in his sixties who had recovered from COVID-19. Both conserved end residues are part of each CDR3. A D gene is named only where the DNA matches it firmly. For some rows the clone size is stated as once, few or many, or as a class when expanded; others skip it.

size	D	J	V	DNA	CDR3
.	TRBD2	TRBJ2-1	TRBV7-6	TGTGCCAGCAGCTTATTTGGTCTAGGACTAGCGCAATACAATGAGCAGTTCTTC	CASSLFGLGLAQYNEQFF
.	TRBD2	TRBJ2-1	TRBV6-5	TGTGCCAGCAGTTACTCCCGGACTAGCTTCGATGAGCAGTTCTTC	CASSYSRTSFDEQFF
.	.	TRBJ1-5	TRBV11-3	TGTGCCAGCAGTCAAAGACAGGCGCTTAGCAATCAGCCCCAGCATTTT	CASSQRQALSNQPQHF
.	.	TRBJ2-2	TRBV6-5	TGTGCCAGCAGTTACGGCCAGGGGTTCACCGGGGAGCTGTTTTTT	CASSYGQGFTGELFF
.	.	TRBJ2-2	TRBV10-3	TGTGCCATCAGTGAGGGGCCAACCGGGGAGCTGTTTTTT	CAISEGPTGELFF
few	TRBD1	TRBJ1-1	TRBV18	TGTGCCAGCTCAGGGACAGCTGAAGCTTTCTTT	CASSGTAEAFF
.	.	TRBJ2-1	TRBV5-6	TGTGCCAGCAGCTTGCCCACTAACTCCTACAATGAGCAGTTCTTC	CASSLPTNSYNEQFF
.	.	TRBJ1-5	TRBV10-3	TGTGCCATCAGCTATACAGGCGACTGGAATCAGCCCCAGCATTTT	CAISYTGDWNQPQHF
.	TRBD1	TRBJ1-4	TRBV14	TGTGCCAGCAGCCAGAGGACAGGGAGGTGGGCTAATGAAAAACTGTTTTTT	CASSQRTGRWANEKLFF
.	.	TRBJ2-5	TRBV15	TGTGCCACCAGCAGAGATACCGGGAGAGTACAAGAGACCCAGTACTTC	CATSRDTGRVQETQYF
.	.	TRBJ2-7	TRBV6-2/TRBV6-3	TGTGCCAGCAGTTACGGGCCCACCTACGAGCAGTACTTC	CASSYGPTYEQYF
.	.	TRBJ1-2	TRBV27	TGTGCCAGCAGTTTATCGGACAGACCCTACTATGGCTACACCTTC	CASSLSDRPYYGYTF
.	.	TRBJ2-7	TRBV7-8	TGTGCCAGCAGCCTCCAAAATAACAGGGAGCAGTACTTC	CASSLQNNREQYF
.	.	TRBJ1-2	TRBV7-4	TGTGCCAGCAGCTTAAATTCTGGCAGGAACTTTTATGGCTACACCTTC	CASSLNSGRNFYGYTF
.	.	TRBJ1-2	TRBV30	TGTGCCTGGCGCCGGGACTATAACTATGGCTACACCTTC	CAWRRDYNYGYTF
.	.	TRBJ1-4	TRBV18	TGTGCCAGCTCGTCCGGGACACCGGGTGAAAAACTGTTTTTT	CASSSGTPGEKLFF
.	TRBD2	TRBJ2-7	TRBV5-4	TGTGCCAGCAGCTCCGGGACTAGCGGTTTTAGACCGTCCGAGCAGTACTTC	CASSSGTSGFRPSEQYF
.	.	TRBJ1-1	TRBV6-2/TRBV6-3	TGTGCCAGCAGTTATCAGGTGAAGAACACTGAAGCTTTCTTT	CASSYQVKNTEAFF
once	TRBD1	TRBJ1-1	TRBV10-3	TGTGCCATCAGGGATCCCGGGACAGGGGCCTTCCGGGAAGCTTTCTTT	CAIRDPGTGAFREAFF
many	.	TRBJ1-2	TRBV28	TGTGCCAGCAGTACTCAGGGAAGGATATTTGGCTACACCTTC	CASSTQGRIFGYTF
.	TRBD2	TRBJ2-3	TRBV9	TGTGCCAGCGGGGCAGGAGGGACTAGCATGGCAGATACGCAGTATTTT	CASGAGGTSMADTQYF
.	.	TRBJ2-7	TRBV9	TGTGCCAGCAGCGCGACAGATGCCTACGAGCAGTACTTC	CASSATDAYEQYF
few	.	TRBJ1-5	TRBV9	TGTGCCAGCAGCGTAGCGGGGGAGAATCAGCCCCAGCATTTT	CASSVAGENQPQHF
.	.	TRBJ2-7	TRBV19	TGTGCCAGTAGTATACCTACCATTACGGGGAGGAGGGTCCTAGCCTACGAGCAGTACTTC	CASSIPTITGRRVLAYEQYF